The present TCR beta chain was sequenced within a study of T cells in tuberculosis. Study background: The T cells targeted glucose monomycolate, a mycobacterial lipid, via CD1B.

Broader study findings: Shorter CDR3-alpha in active tuberculosis partly drove smaller distances. Active tuberculosis alpha repertoires lay closer to GMM-specific TCRs than controls'.

CDR1 and CDR2 (germline): MNHEY, SVGAGI. The CDR3 is 16 residues long. The trim removed 2 bases at V and 0 bases at J, leaving 6 bases unmatched. Some clones are missing from TCRdb's copy, which holds only in-frame ones; the method was immunoSEQ multiplex PCR. The sample holds 38,000 or so clones, 95% seen once. This clone was picked up a small number of times. As yet, its antigen is unknown. Each clinical donor contributed on average roughly 90,000 T cells from unsorted cryopreserved PBMC. The chain combines TRBV6-5 with TRBJ2-5; the match to TRBD2 covers 7 bases. The receptor was derived from a donor aged 10-30 years with latent tuberculosis or without tuberculosis infection. The sample comprised PBMCs. The CDR3 protein is CASSYRTAGHQETQYF. The CDR3 DNA is TGTGCCAGCAGTTACCGAACAGCGGGACACCAAGAGACCCAGTACTTC.